This is a list of T cell receptor beta chains from one sample in a study of beta chain features in type 1 diabetes. Sequenced by immunoSEQ multiplex PCR; TCRdb stores in-frame clones only, minus some. The profile shows under 400,000 clones, 10% to 15% of them singletons. Sequencing input: naive CD4+ T cells from blood. All receptors derive from a young man in good health. CDR3s include the opening cysteine and the closing phenylalanine or tryptophan. A D gene is named only where the DNA matches it firmly. Some rows have no size entry. The others give once, few or many, or a class for an expanded clone.

D	V	J	size	CDR3	DNA
.	TRBV30	TRBJ2-5	.	CAWTQTGQETQYF	TGTGCCTGGACCCAGACAGGACAAGAGACCCAGTACTTC
TRBD1	TRBV6-6	TRBJ2-1	.	CASRPYRGRVDNEQFF	TGTGCCAGCAGGCCGTACAGGGGGCGCGTGGACAATGAGCAGTTCTTC
TRBD2	TRBV29-1	TRBJ2-1	few	CSVKGLVYNEQFF	TGCAGCGTTAAAGGACTAGTCTACAATGAGCAGTTCTTC
.	TRBV9	TRBJ1-5	many	CASSEGGLNQPQHF	TGTGCCAGCAGCGAGGGAGGGTTGAATCAGCCCCAGCATTTT
.	TRBV20-1	TRBJ2-7	few	CSAATTYEQYF	TGCAGTGCAGCAACCACTTACGAGCAGTACTTC
.	TRBV19	TRBJ1-5	few	CASSVIRSSPSNQPQHF	TGTGCCAGTAGTGTCATCCGGAGCAGCCCTAGCAATCAGCCCCAGCATTTT
.	TRBV5-1	TRBJ2-7	few	CASTQDTTYEQYF	TGCGCCAGCACCCAGGACACCACCTACGAGCAGTACTTC
TRBD1	TRBV18	TRBJ2-2	few	CASSPDRGDTGELFF	TGTGCCAGCTCACCAGACAGGGGGGACACCGGGGAGCTGTTTTTT
TRBD1	TRBV14	TRBJ2-7	.	CASSQGQGASYEQYF	TGTGCCAGCAGCCAAGGACAGGGGGCGTCCTACGAGCAGTACTTC
TRBD1	TRBV28	TRBJ1-1	.	CASSPGQGDTEAFF	TGTGCCAGCAGCCCGGGACAGGGGGACACTGAAGCTTTCTTT